These 28 T cell receptor beta chains came from one sample sequenced in a study of blood T cell repertoires in COVID-19. Here immunoSEQ multiplex PCR was the method, and the copy in TCRdb shows in-frame clones only, minus some. The sample includes about 330,000 clones, roughly 90% seen only once; the top ten take under 4.5%. The sample taken for sequencing was peripheral blood. These receptors all come from a woman between 50 and 59 years old with active or convalescent COVID-19.

The table lists this clone with a count of one. This chain uses TRBV18 with TRBJ2-6, with a weak D call TRBD2 (6 bases). Trimming left V 6 bases short and J 1 base short, with 10 bases between. Germline values: CDR1 KGHSH, CDR2 LQKENI. CDR3 length: 15 residues. The CDR3 sequence: CASSLGGSGANVLTF. Here the CDR3 DNA reads TGTGCCAGCTCCCTCGGGGGATCTGGGGCCAACGTCCTGACTTTC.

The chain is built from TRBV28 and TRBJ1-2, with TRBD1 identical over 7 bases. With 2 bases clipped from V and 7 bases from J, the junction kept 1 base outside the gene matches. CDR1 is MDHEN, CDR2 SYDVKM, per germline. The CDR3 is 12 amino acids. For the CDR3, the DNA is TGTGCCAGCAGTTTAAACAGGGGTGGCTACACCTTC. It is translated as CASSLNRGGYTF.

This chain joins TRBV19 and TRBJ2-7, with TRBD1 matching 7 bases. This CDR3 is built from 14 residues. CDR1 and CDR2 from the germline V gene are LNHDA and SQIVND (reference sequence). V lost 4 bases to trimming and J lost 0 bases; unmatched junction nucleotides: 3. The chain's CDR3 is CASSRGQSSYEQYF. The DNA for the CDR3 is TGTGCCAGTAGTAGGGGACAGAGCTCCTACGAGCAGTACTTC.

The gene calls are TRBV4-3 and TRBJ2-7; 9 positions agree with TRBD2. The CDR3 consists of 18 residues. Germline CDR1 reads LGHNA; CDR2 reads YSLEER. The V gene end was trimmed by 0 bases and the J gene end by 7 bases; junction bases not matched to a gene: 16. The CDR3 DNA reads TGCGCCAGCAGCCAAGACGCCCAAGTAGTAGCGGGAGTAGGGGAGCAGTACTTC. It translates to CASSQDAQVVAGVGEQYF.

V and J are TRBV3-1 (or the pseudogene TRBV3-2) and TRBJ1-4, with D perhaps TRBD1 (5 bases). CDR1 and CDR2 from the germline V gene are LGHDT and YNNKEL (reference sequence). The length of the CDR3 is 17 residues. Between the trimmed V and J ends, which lost 4 bases and 2 bases, there was a span of 17 bases. CDR3 in DNA: TGTGCCAGCAGCCCGGGCTGGGGGGGGAGGACTAATGAAAAACTGTTTTTT. Its protein product is CASSPGWGGRTNEKLFF.

This sequence joins TRBV4-3 and TRBJ2-7, with a weak D call TRBD1 (6 bases). Germline V gives CDR1 LGHNA, CDR2 YSLEER. V lost 0 bases to trimming and J lost 0 bases, with 9 bases between them. The CDR3 extends over 15 amino acids. As DNA, the CDR3 is TGCGCCAGCAGCCAAGATCTACAGGGCTCCTACGAGCAGTACTTC. Protein: CASSQDLQGSYEQYF.

The CDR3 region has the DNA TGTGCCAGTAGTAACCTCGGACTAGCGGGACGCTACGAGCAGTACTTC. Translated, it gives CASSNLGLAGRYEQYF. The chain is built from TRBV19 and TRBJ2-7, with 12 bases matching TRBD2. V was clipped by 4 bases and J by 3 bases; unmatched bases: 7. There are 16 residues in the CDR3. From germline, CDR1 is LNHDA and CDR2 SQIVND (reference sequence).

This chain joins TRBV19 and TRBJ2-7, with 7 bases lining up with TRBD1. Germline lookup yields CDR1 LNHDA and CDR2 SQIVND (reference sequence). CDR3 length: 16 amino acids. V lost 6 bases, J lost 1 base, and 12 bases stayed unmatched. CDR3 region: CASSPEGQTWSYEQYF. Written as DNA, the CDR3 is TGTGCCAGTAGCCCCGAGGGACAGACCTGGTCCTACGAGCAGTACTTC.

The CDR3 protein is CASRSGSGNTGELFF. In DNA, the CDR3 is TGTGCCAGCAGAAGCGGGAGTGGGAACACCGGGGAGCTGTTTTTT. J is TRBJ2-2 and V is TRBV2, with TRBD2 matching over 8 bases. From germline, CDR1 is SNHLY and CDR2 FYNNEI. V was pared by 6 bases and J by 1 base, with 4 bases of the junction left unmatched. The CDR3 length is 15 residues. The full variable domain, completed using reference TRBV2 and TRBJ2-2, is EPEVTQTPSHQVTQMGQEVILRCVPISNHLYFYWYRQILGQKVEFLVSFYNNEISEKSEIFDDQFSVERPDGSNFTLKIRSTKLEDSAMYFCASRSGSGNTGELFFGEGSRLTVL.

V usage is TRBV21-1 and J usage is TRBJ2-1; TRBD2 is the table's D call, not checked against the DNA. TRBV21-1 is noted as a pseudogene. The CDR3 is 15 residues long. The CDR3 region is CASSNQRETYNEQFF. DNA for the CDR3: TGTGCCAGCAGCAACCAGCGGGAGACCTACAATGAGCAGTTCTTC.

The J gene is TRBJ1-4, the V gene TRBV27; TRBD1 is a possible D gene (6 bases). The V end lost 6 bases, the J end lost 4 bases, and 12 bases lay between the germline ends. Germline-derived CDR1 and CDR2 are MNHEY and SMNVEV (reference sequence). The CDR3 sequence is 14 residues long. Here the CDR3 reads CASRRTDFNEKLFF. Here the CDR3 DNA reads TGTGCCAGCAGGCGGACAGACTTTAATGAAAAACTGTTTTTT. Using reference TRBV27 and TRBJ1-4 for the parts outside the CDR3, the full variable domain is EAQVTQNPRYLITVTGKKLTVTCSQNMNHEYMSWYRQDPGLGLRQIYYSMNVEVTDKGDVPEGYKVSRKEKRNFPLILESPSPNQTSLYFCASRRTDFNEKLFFGSGTQLSVL.

This clone was seen a handful of times. V usage is TRBV28 and J usage is TRBJ2-7; weak D call: TRBD2 (6 bases). Trimming shortened V by 4 bases and J by 3 bases, and 16 bases separated the two germline ends. Germline CDR1 is MDHEN and CDR2 is SYDVKM. The CDR3 runs 15 residues. The CDR3 nucleotides are TGTGCCAGCAGTTCCCTGGCTAGCGCGAGCTACGAGCAGTACTTC. Encoded protein: CASSSLASASYEQYF.

A single count supports this clone. For the CDR3, the DNA is TGTGCCAGCAGCGCCCGACAGGGATTGTCCTACGAGCAGTACTTC. It codes for CASSARQGLSYEQYF. The chain joins TRBV6-5 to TRBJ2-7, with 7 bases that match TRBD1. This CDR3 has 15 residues. Germline assignment: CDR1 MNHEY and CDR2 SVGAGI. Losses at the gene ends were 6 bases for V and 1 base for J; bases not matched to a gene: 9.

This chain joins TRBV11-2 and TRBJ1-1, with 7 bases matching TRBD1. CDR1 and CDR2 from the germline V gene are SGHAT and FQNNGV. The trim removed 5 bases at V and 7 bases at J, leaving 7 bases unmatched. The CDR3 runs 13 residues. The CDR3 nucleotides read TGTGCCAGCAGCCTCGGACAGGCGGATGAAGCTTTCTTT. Amino acid sequence: CASSLGQADEAFF.

The chain couples TRBV12-5 to TRBJ2-1, with TRBD1 matching 11 bases. Germline assignment: CDR1 LGHNT and CDR2 FRNRAP. The CDR3 extends over 15 amino acids. The junction had 5 bases not matched to a gene; V was cut back by 3 bases and J by 7 bases. The CDR3 spells CASGLPGQGGNEQFF. The CDR3 nucleotides read TGTGCTAGTGGTTTACCGGGACAGGGGGGTAATGAGCAGTTCTTC.

This clone was detected once. The chain recombines TRBV19 with TRBJ2-3, with TRBD1 identical over 8 bases. CDR1 and CDR2 from the germline V gene are LNHDA and SQIVND (reference sequence). The trim removed 4 bases at V and 5 bases at J, leaving 17 bases unmatched. The CDR3 covers 18 residues. CDR3 in DNA: TGTGCCAGTAGTACCCCCCGGACAGGGCCGTTAGCTAAAGATACGCAGTATTTT. Protein: CASSTPRTGPLAKDTQYF.

The V and J genes are TRBV7-6 and TRBJ2-3; a weak D match, TRBD1 (5 bases). The CDR3 has 15 residues. Trimming left V 1 base short and J 1 base short, with 9 bases between. Germline V gene sequence: CDR1 SGHVS, CDR2 FNYEAQ. CDR3 DNA: TGTGCCAGCAGCTTAGGACAGTCCGGCACAGATACGCAGTATTTT. It encodes CASSLGQSGTDTQYF.

V and J are TRBV15 and TRBJ1-1; D may be TRBD1 (6 bases). CDR1 is LNHNV, CDR2 YYDKDF, per germline (reference sequence). This CDR3 region has 14 residues. The V and J ends lost 4 bases and 4 bases respectively, with 13 bases between them. The CDR3 DNA follows: TGTGCCACCAGCATAAACCGAGGGGGCACTGAAGCTTTCTTT. It yields the protein CATSINRGGTEAFF.

A remark on this clone: At the DNA level, this CDR3 is encoded by other sequences in the same sample as well. The genes are TRBV6-5 and TRBJ1-5, with 9 bases fitting TRBD1. Looked up from germline, CDR1 is MNHEY and CDR2 is SVGAGI. J was trimmed by 7 bases and V by 6 bases; bases with no gene match: 4. This CDR3 contains 13 residues. DNA for the CDR3: TGTGCCAGCAGGGGACAGGGAAACCAGCCCCAGCATTTT. This gives the protein CASRGQGNQPQHF.

This chain uses TRBV6-6 with TRBJ2-1; 8 bases are shared with TRBD1. Germline V gene data show CDR1 as MNHNY and CDR2 as SVGAGI (reference sequence). The ends lost 0 bases at V and 5 bases at J; junction bases unmatched: 6. The CDR3 has 16 residues. The CDR3 DNA reads as TGTGCCAGCAGTTACTCTGTCCCGGGACAGGACAATGAGCAGTTCTTC. Translated, it gives CASSYSVPGQDNEQFF.

This chain connects TRBV13 to TRBJ1-3; a weak D match, TRBD1 (6 bases). Trimming stripped 0 bases from V and 4 bases from J, with 10 bases between. Per germline, CDR1 PRHDT and CDR2 FYEKMQ (reference sequence). This CDR3 is built from 15 residues. CDR3 nucleotides: TGTGCCAGCAGCTTAGGGGACAGAGAGGGAAACACCATATATTTT. Protein: CASSLGDREGNTIYF.

The chain links TRBV11-3 to TRBJ2-2, with 8 positions matching TRBD2. V was pared by 3 bases and J by 5 bases, with 8 bases of the junction left unmatched. The germline V gene encodes CDR1 SGHNT and CDR2 YENEEA. The CDR3 has 16 residues. CDR3 nucleotides: TGTGCCAGCAGCTTTGGGAGCGGGAGTGGGACCGGGGAGCTGTTTTTT. This codes for CASSFGSGSGTGELFF. Variable domain in full (rest from reference TRBV11-3 and TRBJ2-2): EAGVVQSPRYKIIEKKQPVAFWCNPISGHNTLYWYLQNLGQGPELLIRYENEEAVDDSQLPKDRFSAERLKGVDSTLKIQPAELGDSAVYLCASSFGSGSGTGELFFGEGSRLTVL.

J is TRBJ1-4 and V is TRBV19; a possible D gene is TRBD1 (5 bases). Trimming shortened V by 3 bases and J by 7 bases, and 15 bases separated the two germline ends. CDR1 and CDR2 from the germline V gene are LNHDA and SQIVND (reference sequence). This CDR3 comprises 15 residues. CDR3 sequence reads: CASSIGRTQGEKLFF. CDR3 bases: TGTGCCAGTAGTATTGGACGGACACAAGGTGAAAAACTGTTTTTT.

V and J are TRBV30 and TRBJ2-3; no reliable D call. Germline values: CDR1 GTSNPN, CDR2 SVGIG (reference sequence). The CDR3 length is 11 residues. Trimming took 5 bases from V and 14 from J, leaving 17 bases between them. The CDR3 sequence: CAWGSITHRYF. CDR3 nucleotides: TGTGCCTGGGGGTCCATTACACATCGGTATTTT. Full variable domain (outside the CDR3, taken from reference TRBV30 and TRBJ2-3): SQTIHQWPATLVQPVGSPLSLECTVEGTSNPNLYWYRQAAGRGLQLLFYSVGIGQISSEVPQNLSASRPQDRQFILSSKKLLLSDSGFYLCAWGSITHRYFGPGTRLTVL.

The chain couples TRBV27 to TRBJ2-3; TRBD2 matches at 8 bases. J gave up 6 bases and V 6 bases, and 5 bases lay outside the gene matches. From germline, CDR1 is MNHEY and CDR2 SMNVEV (reference sequence). The CDR3 runs to 13 residues. This chain's CDR3 is CASSPGLADTQYF. CDR3 sequence (DNA): TGTGCCAGCAGCCCCGGACTAGCCGATACGCAGTATTTT.

This clone was counted only a few times. The genes are TRBV4-1 and TRBJ1-2; 9 bases agree with TRBD1. CDR3 length equals 15 residues. Germline lookup yields CDR1 MGHRA and CDR2 YSYEKL. V shed 1 base, J shed 6 bases, and the junction held 6 bases outside the gene matches. This chain's CDR3 is CASSQAPDRGNGYTF. DNA for the CDR3: TGCGCCAGCAGCCAAGCTCCCGACAGGGGGAATGGCTACACCTTC.

This chain links TRBV7-8 with TRBJ2-3; D not resolved. Trimming took off 5 bases at V and 4 bases at J, with 19 bases between the two ends. Germline-derived CDR1 and CDR2 are SGHVS and FQNEAQ. The CDR3 has 16 residues. CDR3 DNA sequence: TGTGCCAGCAGCCTAGTATCCTTCAGTGGTTCAGATACGCAGTATTTT. Amino acid sequence: CASSLVSFSGSDTQYF.

This clone occurred once. The V and J genes are TRBV5-1 and TRBJ2-7, with 7 bases aligning to TRBD1. CDR1 and CDR2 from the germline V gene are SGHRS and YFSETQ. Trimming cost V 4 bases and J 6 bases; bases outside gene matches: 10. The CDR3 spans 14 residues. The CDR3 spells CASSDGRQGSEQYF. The CDR3, as DNA: TGCGCCAGCAGCGACGGTAGACAGGGATCCGAGCAGTACTTC.